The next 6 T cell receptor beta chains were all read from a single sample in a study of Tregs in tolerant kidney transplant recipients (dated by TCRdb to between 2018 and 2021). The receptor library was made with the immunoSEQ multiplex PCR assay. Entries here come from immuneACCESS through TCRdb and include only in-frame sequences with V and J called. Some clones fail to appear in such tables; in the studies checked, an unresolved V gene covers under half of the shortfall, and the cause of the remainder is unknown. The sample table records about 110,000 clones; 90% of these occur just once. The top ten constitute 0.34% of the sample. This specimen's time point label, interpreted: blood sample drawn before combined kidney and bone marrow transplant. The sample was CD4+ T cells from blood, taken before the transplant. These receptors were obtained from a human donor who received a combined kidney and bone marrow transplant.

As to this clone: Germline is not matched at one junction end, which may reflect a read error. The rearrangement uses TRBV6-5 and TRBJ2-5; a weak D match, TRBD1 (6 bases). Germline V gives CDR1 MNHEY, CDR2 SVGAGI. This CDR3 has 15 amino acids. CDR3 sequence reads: CASSQGGLGQQPPNF. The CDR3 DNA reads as TGTGCCAGCAGCCAAGGTGGCCTAGGACAGCAACCCCCTAACTTC.

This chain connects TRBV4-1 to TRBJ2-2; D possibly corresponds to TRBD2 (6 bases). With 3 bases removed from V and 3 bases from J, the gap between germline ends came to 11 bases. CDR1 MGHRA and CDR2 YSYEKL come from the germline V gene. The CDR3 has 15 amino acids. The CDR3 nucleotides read TGCGCCAGCAGCCATCTCCCGGGGGACACCGGGGAGCTGTTTTTT. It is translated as CASSHLPGDTGELFF.

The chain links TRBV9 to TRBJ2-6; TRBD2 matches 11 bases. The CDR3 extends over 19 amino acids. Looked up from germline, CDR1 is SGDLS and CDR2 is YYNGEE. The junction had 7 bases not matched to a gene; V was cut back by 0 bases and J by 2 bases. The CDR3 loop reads CASSVADSGGAAGANVLTF. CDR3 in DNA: TGTGCCAGCAGCGTAGCTGATAGCGGGGGGGCTGCTGGGGCCAACGTCCTGACTTTC.

CDR3 loop: CASSLSGQGYEQYF. CDR3 coding DNA: TGCGCCAGCAGCTTGTCGGGACAGGGGTACGAGCAGTACTTC. The chain carries TRBV5-1 and TRBJ2-7; 10 nucleotides match TRBD1. This CDR3 has 14 amino acids. J was trimmed by 4 bases and V by 1 base; bases with no gene match: 2. Germline V lookup: CDR1 SGHRS, CDR2 YFSETQ.

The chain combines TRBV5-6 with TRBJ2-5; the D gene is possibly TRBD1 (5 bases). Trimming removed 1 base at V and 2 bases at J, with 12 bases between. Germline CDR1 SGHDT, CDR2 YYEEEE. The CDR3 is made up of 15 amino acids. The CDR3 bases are TGTGCCAGCAGCTTGTATAGTAAGGGGCAAGAGACCCAGTACTTC. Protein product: CASSLYSKGQETQYF.

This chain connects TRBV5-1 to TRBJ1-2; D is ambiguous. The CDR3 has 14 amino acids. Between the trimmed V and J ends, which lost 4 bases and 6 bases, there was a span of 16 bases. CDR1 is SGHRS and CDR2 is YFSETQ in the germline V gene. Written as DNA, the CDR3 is TGCGCCAGCAGCCTCCTCGGAGGCTGGGATGGCTACACCTTC. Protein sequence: CASSLLGGWDGYTF.